One and the same sample provided the 19 T cell receptor beta chains below, sequenced in a study of shared clonotypes between healthy human individuals. Assay used: immunoSEQ multiplex PCR; TCRdb lists only in-frame clones, some missing. The data contain over a million clones, about 80% of them singletons. The specimen sequenced was memory CD4+ T cells from PBMCs. Subset denoted: CD45RA-negative fraction. The receptors originated from a young man in good health. Some clones in this sample may be carry-over from other donors' samples.

V and J are TRBV18 and TRBJ2-3; 8 positions agree with TRBD2. The germline V gene encodes CDR1 KGHSH and CDR2 LQKENI. J lost 5 bases, V lost 4 bases, and 5 bases had no gene match. This CDR3 comprises 14 residues. The CDR3 nucleotides read TGTGCCAGCTCACGGGCTAGCGGGCAAGATACGCAGTATTTT. Amino acid sequence: CASSRASGQDTQYF.

The chain is built from TRBV5-4 and TRBJ2-6; D gene unclear. The germline gives CDR1 SGHNT, CDR2 YYREEE (reference sequence). This CDR3 is built from 14 residues. Trimming stripped 1 base from V and 0 bases from J, with 2 bases between. The CDR3 reads CASSLSSGANVLTF. DNA for the CDR3: TGTGCCAGCAGCTTGTCCTCTGGGGCCAACGTCCTGACTTTC.

V and J are TRBV29-1 and TRBJ2-1; no clear D gene. Looked up from germline, CDR1 is SQVTM and CDR2 is ANQGSEA. This CDR3 is 12 amino acids long. V lost 7 bases and J lost 4, with 11 bases in between. For the CDR3, the DNA is TGCAGCGCTCCCGTGGTATACAATGAGCAGTTCTTC. It yields the protein CSAPVVYNEQFF.

This chain connects TRBV2 to TRBJ2-7; TRBD2 agrees at 8 bases. The CDR3 runs to 12 residues. CDR1 is SNHLY and CDR2 is FYNNEI in the germline V gene. The CDR3 coding sequence is TGTGCGTGGAGGGGACTAGCCTACGAGCAGTACTTC. This gives the protein CAWRGLAYEQYF.

The V and J genes are TRBV18 and TRBJ1-1; weak D call: TRBD1 (5 bases). This CDR3 contains 13 residues. Trimming left V 3 bases short and J 6 bases short, with 11 bases between. Germline V lookup: CDR1 KGHSH, CDR2 LQKENI. The DNA of the CDR3 is TGTGCCAGCTCACCCACGGGGGACCCTGAAGCTTTCTTT. Translation gives CASSPTGDPEAFF.

The table lists this clone with a count of one. This chain uses TRBV11-1 with TRBJ2-5, with TRBD1 matching 7 bases. CDR3 length equals 14 residues. Germline V gene sequence: CDR1 SGHAT, CDR2 FQDESV (reference sequence). V shed 1 base, J shed 1 base, and the junction held 0 bases outside the gene matches. The CDR3 reads CASSLDRGQETQYF. The CDR3 DNA sequence: TGTGCCAGCAGCTTAGACAGGGGCCAAGAGACCCAGTACTTC.

This clone occurred once. V gene TRBV7-6 combines with J gene TRBJ2-5; a weak D match, TRBD2 (5 bases). The germline V gene has CDR1 SGHVS and CDR2 FNYEAQ. The CDR3 sequence is 14 residues long. Trimming took off 4 bases at V and 5 bases at J, with 14 bases between the two ends. In DNA, the CDR3 is TGTGCCAGCAGCTCCTTAGGACGGGGTGAGACCCAGTACTTC. It translates to CASSSLGRGETQYF.

The CDR3 coding sequence is TGTGCCAGTAGTAATAAACTAGCGGGTGCCTACGAGCAGTACTTC. It specifies CASSNKLAGAYEQYF. The V and J genes are TRBV19 and TRBJ2-7; the match to TRBD2 covers 9 bases. V dropped 4 bases and J dropped 2; count of bases not matched to a gene: 6. Germline lookup yields CDR1 LNHDA and CDR2 SQIVND (reference sequence). The CDR3 sequence is 15 residues long.

In the case of this clone: Other DNA sequences in the same sample also yield this CDR3. This chain joins TRBV18 and TRBJ2-3; D is possibly TRBD1 (5 bases). The V gene lost 2 bases and the J gene lost 4 bases, with 10 bases spanning the gap. The germline gives CDR1 KGHSH, CDR2 LQKENI. This CDR3 contains 14 residues. This chain's CDR3 is CASSPSQGADTQYF. CDR3 nucleotide sequence: TGTGCCAGCTCACCATCGCAGGGTGCAGATACGCAGTATTTT.

As for this clone: A read error likely explains this, since a far larger clone differs by one base. The gene calls are TRBV7-7 and TRBJ1-1, with a tentative D call TRBD1 (5 bases). This CDR3 contains 13 residues. Trimming cost V 0 bases and J 4 bases, with 6 bases left between them. CDR1 SSHAT and CDR2 FNYEAQ come from the germline V gene (reference sequence). The CDR3 nucleotides read TGTGCCAGCAGCTTAGCGCAGGGCACTGAAGCTTTCTTT. This sequence encodes CASSLAQGTEAFF.

V gene TRBV30 combines with J gene TRBJ2-1, with TRBD2 matching over 13 bases. This CDR3 has 16 residues. Trimming took 4 bases from V and 4 from J; bases not matched to a gene: 7. CDR1 GTSNPN and CDR2 SVGIG come from the germline V gene (reference sequence). The CDR3 region is CAWTPRGLAGYNEQFF. The CDR3 coding sequence is TGTGCCTGGACCCCACGGGGACTAGCGGGATACAATGAGCAGTTCTTC. Based on the CDR3 plus reference TRBV30 and TRBJ2-1, the full variable domain is SQTIHQWPATLVQPVGSPLSLECTVEGTSNPNLYWYRQAAGRGLQLLFYSVGIGQISSEVPQNLSASRPQDRQFILSSKKLLLSDSGFYLCAWTPRGLAGYNEQFFGPGTRLTVL.

This chain uses TRBV4-2 with TRBJ1-2; perhaps TRBD1 as D (5 bases). V shed 1 base and J shed 4 bases, with 10 bases lying between them. Germline V lookup: CDR1 LGHNA, CDR2 YNFKEQ. The CDR3 consists of 14 residues. CDR3 sequence reads: CASSQVGGFYGYTF. The CDR3 bases are TGTGCCAGCAGCCAAGTCGGGGGGTTCTATGGCTACACCTTC.

The rearrangement links TRBV11-2 to TRBJ2-2; D might be TRBD2 (5 bases). The CDR3 totals 14 residues. CDR1 is SGHAT and CDR2 is FQNNGV in the germline V gene. Trimming removed 5 bases from V and 3 bases from J, with 10 bases in between. In nucleotides, the CDR3 is TGTGCCAGCAGCCCTAGCTGGGACACCGGGGAGCTGTTTTTT. It codes for CASSPSWDTGELFF. Using reference TRBV11-2 and TRBJ2-2 for the parts outside the CDR3, the full variable domain is EAGVAQSPRYKIIEKRQSVAFWCNPISGHATLYWYQQILGQGPKLLIQFQNNGVVDDSQLPKDRFSAERLKGVDSTLKIQPAKLEDSAVYLCASSPSWDTGELFFGEGSRLTVL.

The chain couples TRBV7-2 to TRBJ2-5; D assignment may be TRBD1 or TRBD2 (5 bases each). The V end lost 3 bases, the J end lost 5 bases, and 10 bases lay between the germline ends. CDR3 size: 13 residues. The germline V gene has CDR1 SGHTA and CDR2 FQGNSA. CDR3 region: CASSLGPDETQYF. The CDR3 nucleotides are TGTGCCAGCAGCTTGGGACCAGACGAGACCCAGTACTTC.

The chain carries TRBV9 and TRBJ2-3; the match to TRBD2 covers 9 bases. The CDR3 is 19 residues long. Germline V gives CDR1 SGDLS, CDR2 YYNGEE. V shed 4 bases, J shed 0 bases, and the junction held 15 bases outside the gene matches. The CDR3 DNA sequence: TGTGCCAGCAGCCCTCGGCCGCGGGAGGGCCCTCAGAGCACAGATACGCAGTATTTT. Translated: CASSPRPREGPQSTDTQYF.

The CDR3 spells CASSFPTSGTYEQYF. In DNA, the CDR3 is TGTGCCAGCAGCTTTCCCACTAGCGGGACATACGAGCAGTACTTC. The rearrangement joins TRBV7-2 to TRBJ2-7, with 10 bases matching TRBD2. The ends lost 3 bases at V and 4 bases at J; junction bases unmatched: 6. The CDR3 covers 15 residues. CDR1 and CDR2 (germline): SGHTA, FQGNSA.

V gene TRBV5-7 combines with J gene TRBJ2-1, with a weak D call TRBD2 (5 bases). TRBV5-7 counts as an open reading frame of uncertain function. The V end was cut by 4 bases, the J end by 0 bases, with 20 bases between. The CDR3 is 18 residues long. In DNA form, the CDR3 reads TGTGCCAGCAGCCTGCTAGGCGGGCCCATCAGCTCCTACAATGAGCAGTTCTTC. This sequence encodes CASSLLGGPISSYNEQFF.

This chain joins TRBV11-3 and TRBJ2-7; possibly TRBD2 for D (5 bases). Germline assignment: CDR1 SGHNT and CDR2 YENEEA. Trimming removed 5 bases from V and 2 bases from J, with 13 bases in between. The CDR3 totals 14 residues. CDR3 in amino acids: CASSPQSGAYEQYF. The CDR3 bases are TGTGCCAGCAGCCCCCAAAGCGGTGCCTACGAGCAGTACTTC.

This clone was counted at least ten times. The rearrangement links TRBV29-1 to TRBJ1-1; D is uncertain. From germline, CDR1 is SQVTM and CDR2 ANQGSEA. The CDR3 length is 11 residues. V lost 7 bases to trimming and J lost 6 bases, with 12 bases between them. DNA for the CDR3: TGCAGCGCCCTTGTCCGGGCTGAAGCTTTCTTT. It is translated as CSALVRAEAFF.